A selection of T cell receptor beta chains follows, all from one sample in a study of blood T cell repertoires in COVID-19. Generated by immunoSEQ multiplex PCR, the TCRdb table keeps only in-frame clones and is missing some. The sample lists about 120,000 clones, approximately 80% occurring once. Input material: peripheral blood. The receptor set was obtained from a man aged 60 to 75 with acute or convalescent COVID-19. Each CDR3 is given with its conserved first and last residue. Each record gives: J gene, V gene, clone size, D gene, CDR3 protein, CDR3 DNA. D genes are given only for firm matches. Clone size, where shown, is once, few, many, or a class for clones that have expanded.

TRBJ2-7 TRBV6-5 . TRBD1 CASSYSGTGEYEQYF TGTGCCAGCAGTTACTCCGGGACAGGGGAATACGAGCAGTACTTC
TRBJ2-2 TRBV10-2 many TRBD2 CASTRTSVGTGELFF TGCGCCAGCACAAGGACTAGCGTTGGCACCGGGGAGCTGTTTTTT
TRBJ1-2 TRBV24-1 . TRBD1 CATSGITGGSGGYTF TGTGCCACCAGTGGTATAACAGGGGGCTCCGGTGGCTACACCTTC
TRBJ1-1 TRBV29-1 . . CSVVAGRYTEAFF TGCAGCGTTGTTGCAGGGCGGTACACTGAAGCTTTCTTT
TRBJ1-3 TRBV11-3 . . CASSRGVGGNTIYF TGTGCCAGCAGCCGCGGGGTCGGGGGAAACACCATATATTTT
TRBJ1-4 TRBV6-5 . . CASSYSAGPYEKLFF TGTGCCAGCAGTTACTCGGCAGGGCCCTATGAAAAACTGTTTTTT
TRBJ1-4 TRBV27 . . CASSLSWANEKLFF TGTGCCAGCAGTTTATCTTGGGCCAATGAAAAACTGTTTTTT
TRBJ1-3 TRBV5-1 . . CASSLDGEGRNTIYF TGCGCCAGCAGCTTGGACGGGGAGGGGAGAAACACCATATATTTT
TRBJ1-1 TRBV7-3 . TRBD1 CASSTDRAAEAFF TGTGCCAGCAGCACCGACAGGGCCGCTGAAGCTTTCTTT
TRBJ1-2 TRBV5-1 . . CASGEGETPYTF TGCGCCAGCGGGGAGGGGGAGACCCCCTACACCTTC
TRBJ1-1 TRBV21-1 . . CASSKPRWAFAEAFF TGTGCCAGCAGCAAACCCCGATGGGCTTTTGCTGAAGCTTTCTTT
TRBJ1-3 TRBV28 once . CASSPFGGGSGNTIYF TGTGCCAGCAGCCCATTCGGGGGAGGCTCTGGAAACACCATATATTTT